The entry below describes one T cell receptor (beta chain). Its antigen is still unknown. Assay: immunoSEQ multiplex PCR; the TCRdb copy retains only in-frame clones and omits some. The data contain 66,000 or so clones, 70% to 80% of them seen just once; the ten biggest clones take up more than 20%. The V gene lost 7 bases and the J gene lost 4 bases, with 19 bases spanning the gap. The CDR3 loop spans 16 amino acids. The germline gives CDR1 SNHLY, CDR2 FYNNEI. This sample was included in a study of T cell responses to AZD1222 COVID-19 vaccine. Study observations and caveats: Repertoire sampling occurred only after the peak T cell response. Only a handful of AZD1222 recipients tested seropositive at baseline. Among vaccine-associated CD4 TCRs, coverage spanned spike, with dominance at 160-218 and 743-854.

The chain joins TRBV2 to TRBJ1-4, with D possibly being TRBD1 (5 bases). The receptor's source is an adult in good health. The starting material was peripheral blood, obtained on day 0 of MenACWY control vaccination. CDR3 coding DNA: TGTGCCAGCACCGAGTCGGTTAGGGGCATTAATGAAAAACTGTTTTTT. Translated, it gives CASTESVRGINEKLFF.